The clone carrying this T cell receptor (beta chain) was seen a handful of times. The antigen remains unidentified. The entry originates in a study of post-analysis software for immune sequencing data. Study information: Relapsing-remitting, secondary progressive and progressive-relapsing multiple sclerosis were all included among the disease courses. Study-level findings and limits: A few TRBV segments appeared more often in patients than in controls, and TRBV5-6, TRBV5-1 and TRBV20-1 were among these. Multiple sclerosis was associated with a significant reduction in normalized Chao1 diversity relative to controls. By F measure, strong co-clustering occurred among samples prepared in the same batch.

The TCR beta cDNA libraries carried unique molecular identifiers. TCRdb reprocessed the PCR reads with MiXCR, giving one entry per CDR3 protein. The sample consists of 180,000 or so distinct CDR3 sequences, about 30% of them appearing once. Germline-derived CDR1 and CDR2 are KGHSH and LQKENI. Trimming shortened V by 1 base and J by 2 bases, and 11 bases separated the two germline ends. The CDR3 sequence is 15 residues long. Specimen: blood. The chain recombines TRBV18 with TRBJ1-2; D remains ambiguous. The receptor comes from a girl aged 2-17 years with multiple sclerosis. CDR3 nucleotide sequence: TGTGCCAGCTCACCACAGGTAGATCCAAACTATGGCTACACCTTC. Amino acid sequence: CASSPQVDPNYGYTF.